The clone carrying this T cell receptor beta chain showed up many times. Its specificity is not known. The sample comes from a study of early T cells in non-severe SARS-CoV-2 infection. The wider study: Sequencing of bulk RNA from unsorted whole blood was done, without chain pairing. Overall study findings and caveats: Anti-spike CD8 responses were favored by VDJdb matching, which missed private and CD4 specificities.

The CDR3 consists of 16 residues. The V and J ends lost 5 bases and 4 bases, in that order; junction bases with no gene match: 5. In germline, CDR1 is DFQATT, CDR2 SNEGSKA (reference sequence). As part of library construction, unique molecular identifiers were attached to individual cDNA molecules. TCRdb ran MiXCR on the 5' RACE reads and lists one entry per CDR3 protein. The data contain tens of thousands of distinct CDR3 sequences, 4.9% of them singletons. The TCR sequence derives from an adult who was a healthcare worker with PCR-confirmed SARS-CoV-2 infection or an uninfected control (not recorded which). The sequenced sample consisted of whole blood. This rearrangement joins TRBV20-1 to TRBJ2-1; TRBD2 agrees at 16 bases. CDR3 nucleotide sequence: TGCAGTGCTGAGGGACTAGCGGGGGGGCTTTACAATGAGCAGTTCTTC. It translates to CSAEGLAGGLYNEQFF.